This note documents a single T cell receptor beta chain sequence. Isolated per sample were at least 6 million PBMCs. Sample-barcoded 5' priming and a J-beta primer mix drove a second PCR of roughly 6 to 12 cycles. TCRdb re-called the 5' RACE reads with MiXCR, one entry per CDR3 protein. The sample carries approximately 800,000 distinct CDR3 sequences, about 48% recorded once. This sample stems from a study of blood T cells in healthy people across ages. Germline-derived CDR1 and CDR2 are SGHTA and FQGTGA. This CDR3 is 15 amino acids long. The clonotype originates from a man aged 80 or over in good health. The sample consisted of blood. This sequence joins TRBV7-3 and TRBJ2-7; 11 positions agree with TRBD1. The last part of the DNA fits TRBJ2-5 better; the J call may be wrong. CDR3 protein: CASSAGQGAGETQYF. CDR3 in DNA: TGTGCCAGCAGCGCCGGACAGGGGGCAGGAGAGACCCAGTACTTC.